This T cell receptor (beta chain) was recorded in a study of blood T cell repertoires in COVID-19. Cohorts were determined from participant-reported clinical history. Profiled with immunoSEQ multiplex PCR; TCRdb holds only in-frame clones, not every one. Here the sample spans fewer than 400,000 clones, roughly 88% being singletons. V was pared by 6 bases and J by 4 bases, with 12 bases between. CDR1 KGHDR and CDR2 SFDVKD come from the germline V gene. The CDR3 totals 14 residues. This sequence was found in a man under 40 who had recovered from COVID-19. The chain links TRBV24-1 to TRBJ1-5; D remains unclear. The source material was PBMCs or T cells enriched from blood (not recorded which). CDR3: CATSSGGINQPQHF. In DNA, the CDR3 is TGTGCCACCAGTAGTGGCGGAATTAATCAGCCCCAGCATTTT.